A selection of T cell receptor beta chains follows, all from one sample in a study of CD8+ T cells in alopecia areata. Libraries were prepared by immunoSEQ multiplex PCR; TCRdb keeps only in-frame clonotypes and omits some of them. In the table there are 150,000 to 200,000 clones, 45% to 60% of which are singletons. Sequenced material: CD4+ T cells sorted from blood. The source is a human donor in good health. CDR3s include the opening cysteine and the closing phenylalanine or tryptophan. The D gene is left open where the match is weak. Clone size is given for some rows only: seen once, a few or many times, or a class if the clone is expanded.

clone_size	v_call	j_call	d_call	cdr3_aa	cdr3_nt
-	TRBV29-1	TRBJ2-1	-	CSVATGVNEQFF	TGCAGCGTTGCGACAGGAGTTAATGAGCAGTTCTTC
-	TRBV29-1	TRBJ2-1	-	CSVLQVFYNEQFF	TGCAGCGTCCTACAGGTTTTCTACAATGAGCAGTTCTTC
-	TRBV5-1	TRBJ2-3	-	CASSLEDADTQYF	TGCGCCAGCAGCTTGGAGGATGCAGATACGCAGTATTTT
-	TRBV5-1	TRBJ2-2	-	CASSLTLTGELFF	TGCGCCAGCAGCTTAACACTCACCGGGGAGCTGTTTTTT
-	TRBV7-2	TRBJ2-7	TRBD2	CASSFRLAGFNSYEQYF	TGTGCCAGCAGCTTTCGACTAGCGGGGTTTAACTCCTACGAGCAGTACTTC
few	TRBV29-1	TRBJ2-1	TRBD2	CSAKRLAGGYNEQFF	TGCAGCGCCAAGCGACTAGCGGGAGGTTACAATGAGCAGTTCTTC
-	TRBV11-2	TRBJ2-3	-	CASSFRQARTDTQYF	TGTGCCAGCAGTTTTCGACAGGCCCGCACAGATACGCAGTATTTT
-	TRBV5-1	TRBJ2-5	-	CASSLYPGRETQYF	TGCGCCAGCAGCTTGTACCCGGGCCGGGAGACCCAGTACTTC
-	TRBV7-2	TRBJ2-3	-	CASTADTQYF	TGTGCCAGCACGGCGGATACGCAGTATTTT
few	TRBV15	TRBJ1-2	-	CATSRGGSHYGYTF	TGTGCCACCAGCAGAGGGGGGAGCCACTATGGCTACACCTTC
once	TRBV20-1	TRBJ2-7	-	CSALQSVQYF	TGCAGTGCTCTGCAATCGGTGCAGTACTTC
-	TRBV4-1	TRBJ2-1	-	CASSRGVWYNEQFF	TGCGCCAGCAGCCGTGGGGTTTGGTACAATGAGCAGTTCTTC
-	TRBV30	TRBJ1-2	TRBD1	CAWTKGTGGYYGYTF	TGTGCCTGGACCAAGGGGACAGGGGGTTACTATGGCTACACCTTC
-	TRBV7-2	TRBJ1-5	-	CASTSDGYSNQPQHF	TGTGCCAGCACCTCGGACGGATATAGCAATCAGCCCCAGCATTTT
-	TRBV7-9	TRBJ2-2	-	CASSSTPTSNTGELFF	TGTGCCAGCAGCTCCACCCCCACTAGCAACACCGGGGAGCTGTTTTTT
-	TRBV13	TRBJ2-7	TRBD1	CASSTRTGDYTYEQYF	TGTGCCAGCAGCACCCGGACAGGGGACTACACCTACGAGCAGTACTTC
-	TRBV28	TRBJ1-1	-	CASSSGIAEAFF	TGTGCCAGCAGCTCAGGAATCGCTGAAGCTTTCTTT
-	TRBV27	TRBJ2-6	-	CASTRTSGANVLTF	TGTGCCAGCACACGTACCTCTGGGGCCAACGTCCTGACTTTC
few	TRBV7-2	TRBJ2-1	TRBD2	CASSLRSGSGTYNEQFF	TGTGCCAGCAGCCTCCGTAGCGGGAGTGGTACCTACAATGAGCAGTTCTTC
-	TRBV5-1	TRBJ2-5	-	CASSLDGTPYETQYF	TGCGCCAGCAGCTTGGATGGGACACCCTATGAGACCCAGTACTTC
-	TRBV5-1	TRBJ2-7	TRBD2	CASSLDGRSSYEQYF	TGCGCCAGCAGCTTGGACGGGAGGTCCTCCTACGAGCAGTACTTC
-	TRBV2	TRBJ1-1	-	CASSALWGLTEAFF	TGTGCCAGCAGTGCCCTTTGGGGGCTCACTGAAGCTTTCTTT
-	TRBV4-2	TRBJ2-2	-	CASSPPRVGELFF	TGTGCCAGCAGCCCACCGCGGGTCGGGGAGCTGTTTTTT
-	TRBV19	TRBJ2-1	-	CASQPRQGSTWGQFF	TGTGCCAGCCAACCCAGGCAAGGAAGTACATGGGGGCAGTTCTTC
-	TRBV14	TRBJ2-1	TRBD2	CASSQGGLAANEQFF	TGTGCCAGCAGCCAAGGTGGACTAGCGGCAAATGAGCAGTTCTTC
-	TRBV11-2	TRBJ2-6	TRBD2	CASSSLLAGGPRGANVLTF	TGTGCCAGCAGTTCCCTCCTAGCGGGAGGGCCGCGGGGGGCCAACGTCCTGACTTTC
-	TRBV30	TRBJ2-3	-	CAWSGGENTQYF	TGTGCCTGGAGTGGCGGAGAGAATACGCAGTATTTT
few	TRBV7-9	TRBJ1-1	TRBD1	CASSRGQGAAEAFF	TGTGCCAGCAGCCGCGGACAGGGGGCAGCTGAAGCTTTCTTT
-	TRBV27	TRBJ1-1	TRBD1	CASSITGGFAFF	TGTGCCAGCAGTATAACAGGGGGCTTCGCTTTCTTT
-	TRBV6-5	TRBJ2-3	TRBD1	CASSSWGTATDTQYF	TGTGCCAGCAGTTCTTGGGGGACAGCCACAGATACGCAGTATTTT
many	TRBV10-3	TRBJ2-2	-	CAISEFTGELFF	TGTGCCATCAGTGAGTTCACCGGGGAGCTGTTTTTT
-	TRBV11-1	TRBJ2-7	TRBD1	CASSRQGYSYEQYF	TGTGCCAGCAGTCGACAGGGTTACTCCTACGAGCAGTACTTC
few	TRBV28	TRBJ2-7	-	CASSFWQNSYEQYF	TGTGCCAGCAGTTTCTGGCAGAACTCCTACGAGCAGTACTTC
-	TRBV5-1	TRBJ2-5	-	CASSSLVSETQYF	TGCGCCAGCAGCTCGTTGGTCTCGGAGACCCAGTACTTC
-	TRBV6-5	TRBJ2-1	-	CASSPLPSSYNEQFF	TGTGCCAGCAGCCCCCTCCCTAGCTCCTACAATGAGCAGTTCTTC
-	TRBV28	TRBJ1-1	-	CASSSQVQVNTEAFF	TGTGCCAGCAGTTCACAAGTGCAAGTGAACACTGAAGCTTTCTTT
-	TRBV25-1	TRBJ2-3	-	CASSDARLGEDTQYF	TGTGCCAGCAGTGACGCCAGACTAGGAGAAGATACGCAGTATTTT
-	TRBV28	TRBJ2-5	-	CASSSLLGGHRTTLRQETQYF	TGTGCCAGCAGCAGCCTATTAGGGGGGCACCGAACAACCCTTCGACAAGAGACCCAGTACTTC
few	TRBV15	TRBJ1-2	-	CATSRGMTEIYGYTF	TGTGCCACCAGCAGAGGGATGACGGAAATCTATGGCTACACCTTC
-	TRBV28	TRBJ2-1	-	CASTTEAYNEQFF	TGTGCCAGCACGACAGAGGCCTACAATGAGCAGTTCTTC
-	TRBV15	TRBJ2-5	TRBD2	CATSTGEGETQYF	TGTGCCACCAGCACTGGGGAGGGAGAGACCCAGTACTTC
-	TRBV18	TRBJ2-7	TRBD1	CASSPGQGSSYEQYF	TGTGCCAGCTCACCCGGACAGGGTAGCTCCTACGAGCAGTACTTC
-	TRBV29-1	TRBJ2-7	TRBD2	CSVAGTSGSSYEQYF	TGCAGCGTTGCCGGGACTAGCGGGAGCTCCTACGAGCAGTACTTC
-	TRBV2	TRBJ2-3	-	CASSEGYTQYF	TGTGCCAGCAGTGAAGGGTATACGCAGTATTTT
-	TRBV2	TRBJ2-1	TRBD1	CASSEVAGGQGEQFF	TGTGCCAGCAGTGAGGTTGCAGGGGGACAGGGTGAGCAGTTCTTC
-	TRBV30	TRBJ2-1	TRBD2	CAWRNNQTMVRMAGLNEQFF	TGTGCCTGGAGAAACAACCAGACTATGGTTCGGATGGCGGGACTAAATGAGCAGTTCTTC
once	TRBV27	TRBJ1-2	TRBD1	CASSTRDRGRPRGYTF	TGTGCCAGCAGTACACGGGACAGGGGCCGTCCGAGGGGCTACACCTTC
few	TRBV2	TRBJ1-4	-	CASSEGVLTF	TGTGCCAGCAGTGAGGGCGTCCTTACTTTT
-	TRBV28	TRBJ1-5	TRBD1	CASSPPRTGIRNQPQHF	TGTGCCAGCAGTCCCCCCCGGACAGGGATCCGTAATCAGCCCCAGCATTTT